These T cell receptor beta chains were read from a single sample in a study of blood T cell repertoires in COVID-19. Generated by immunoSEQ multiplex PCR, the TCRdb table keeps only in-frame clones and is missing some. The sample lists about 42,000 clones, roughly 81% occurring once. What was sequenced was peripheral blood. Receptors originate from a woman in her 70s with acute or convalescent COVID-19. The CDR3 runs from the conserved cysteine through the conserved F or W. Fields, in order: V gene, CDR3 length, clone size, J gene, D gene, CDR3 DNA, CDR3 protein. A D gene is named only where the DNA matches it firmly. Rows may omit the clone size; those that give it use once, few, many or a size class.

v_call: TRBV19
cdr3_length: 15
clone_size: -
j_call: TRBJ2-5
d_call: TRBD1
cdr3_nt: TGTGCCAGTAGTCCGGGACAGGGGAGCGTGGAGACCCAGTACTTC
cdr3_aa: CASSPGQGSVETQYF

v_call: TRBV6-5
cdr3_length: 14
clone_size: -
j_call: TRBJ1-2
d_call: -
cdr3_nt: TGTGCCAGCAGTTACGTTAGCAGTAACTATGGCTACACCTTC
cdr3_aa: CASSYVSSNYGYTF

v_call: TRBV30
cdr3_length: 13
clone_size: -
j_call: TRBJ1-2
d_call: TRBD1
cdr3_nt: TGTGCCTGGAGTCGGGACAGACCTAAAGGCTACACCTTC
cdr3_aa: CAWSRDRPKGYTF

v_call: TRBV3-1/TRBV3-2
cdr3_length: 14
clone_size: -
j_call: TRBJ1-6
d_call: TRBD1
cdr3_nt: TGTGCCAGCAGCCATCGGGACAGGGATTCACCCCTCCACTTT
cdr3_aa: CASSHRDRDSPLHF

v_call: TRBV12-3/TRBV12-4
cdr3_length: 12
clone_size: -
j_call: TRBJ1-2
d_call: -
cdr3_nt: TGTGCCAGCAGCGTTACAGCCTATGGCTACACCTTC
cdr3_aa: CASSVTAYGYTF

v_call: TRBV20-1
cdr3_length: 16
clone_size: -
j_call: TRBJ2-7
d_call: -
cdr3_nt: TGCAGTGCTAGTGAAAGACTCGCCGGGAGCTCCTACGAGCAGTACTTC
cdr3_aa: CSASERLAGSSYEQYF

v_call: TRBV24-1
cdr3_length: 13
clone_size: -
j_call: TRBJ2-2
d_call: TRBD2
cdr3_nt: TGTGCCACCCGGGGGGGGTACACCGGGGAGCTGTTTTTT
cdr3_aa: CATRGGYTGELFF

v_call: TRBV28
cdr3_length: 15
clone_size: -
j_call: TRBJ2-3
d_call: TRBD2
cdr3_nt: TGTGCCAGCAGCCCCGGGACTAGCGGTTCAGATACGCAGTATTTT
cdr3_aa: CASSPGTSGSDTQYF

v_call: TRBV27
cdr3_length: 15
clone_size: -
j_call: TRBJ2-6
d_call: -
cdr3_nt: TGTGCCAGCAGCCCACATCACTCTGGGGCCAACGTCCTGACTTTC
cdr3_aa: CASSPHHSGANVLTF

v_call: TRBV13
cdr3_length: 12
clone_size: few
j_call: TRBJ2-7
d_call: -
cdr3_nt: TGTGCCAGCAGCTTGGCCCGCGGCGAGCAGTACTTC
cdr3_aa: CASSLARGEQYF

v_call: TRBV18
cdr3_length: 14
clone_size: -
j_call: TRBJ1-2
d_call: -
cdr3_nt: TGTGCCAGCTCACCACGGCAGGGTAACTATGGCTACACCTTC
cdr3_aa: CASSPRQGNYGYTF

v_call: TRBV10-3
cdr3_length: 15
clone_size: -
j_call: TRBJ1-6
d_call: TRBD1
cdr3_nt: TGTGCCATCAAGAGGACAGGAGACTATAATTCACCCCTCCACTTT
cdr3_aa: CAIKRTGDYNSPLHF

v_call: TRBV27
cdr3_length: 12
clone_size: once
j_call: TRBJ1-1
d_call: -
cdr3_nt: TGTGCCAGCAGTTTACCAAACACTGAAGCTTTCTTT
cdr3_aa: CASSLPNTEAFF

v_call: TRBV7-9
cdr3_length: 17
clone_size: -
j_call: TRBJ2-1
d_call: -
cdr3_nt: TGTGCCAGCAGCTTAGCTAGTAGGGGGGGCTCTTACAATGAGCAGTTCTTC
cdr3_aa: CASSLASRGGSYNEQFF

v_call: TRBV5-1
cdr3_length: 15
clone_size: -
j_call: TRBJ2-7
d_call: TRBD1
cdr3_nt: TGCGCCAGCAGCTTCTGGCAGGGGGACGCCTACGAGCAGTACTTC
cdr3_aa: CASSFWQGDAYEQYF

v_call: TRBV5-8
cdr3_length: 13
clone_size: -
j_call: TRBJ1-6
d_call: TRBD1
cdr3_nt: TGTGCCAGCAGCTTACAGGGGAGGTCACCCCTCCACTTT
cdr3_aa: CASSLQGRSPLHF

v_call: TRBV5-1
cdr3_length: 14
clone_size: -
j_call: TRBJ1-4
d_call: -
cdr3_nt: TGCGCCAGCAGCGCGCAGGGGATGAGTGAAAAACTGTTTTTT
cdr3_aa: CASSAQGMSEKLFF

v_call: TRBV5-1
cdr3_length: 16
clone_size: few
j_call: TRBJ1-3
d_call: TRBD1
cdr3_nt: TGCGCCAGCAGCTTGGAGGGGACAGCTTCTGGAAACACCATATATTTT
cdr3_aa: CASSLEGTASGNTIYF